These 12 T cell receptor beta chains were sequenced from one sample in a study of cytomegalovirus exposure and HLA in healthy donors. 60 Vbeta and 13 Jbeta primers were used in PCR. Using immunoSEQ multiplex PCR, the repertoire was profiled, and TCRdb retains in-frame clones only, with some absent. This sample's clone table lists roughly 51,000 clones. Specimen: PBMCs. The receptors come from a woman in her thirties or forties in good health and CMV-seronegative.

The rearrangement uses TRBV29-1 and TRBJ2-7; tentative D call: TRBD1 (6 bases). V was trimmed by 4 bases and J by 3 bases, leaving 16 bases between them. This CDR3 is 14 amino acids long. Looked up from germline, CDR1 is SQVTM and CDR2 is ANQGSEA. CDR3 protein: CSVAAGTSRYEQYF. DNA of the CDR3: TGCAGCGTTGCGGCCGGGACATCCCGCTACGAGCAGTACTTC.

The V and J genes are TRBV30 and TRBJ2-5; TRBD2 matches at 7 bases. V lost 5 bases to trimming and J lost 6 bases; unmatched junction nucleotides: 9. The CDR3 runs to 13 residues. Germline CDR1 reads GTSNPN; CDR2 reads SVGIG (reference sequence). The DNA for the CDR3 is TGTGCCTGGGGGGAGGGGATTAGGAAGACCCAGTACTTC. The encoded protein is CAWGEGIRKTQYF. Using reference TRBV30 and TRBJ2-5 for the parts outside the CDR3, the full variable domain is SQTIHQWPATLVQPVGSPLSLECTVEGTSNPNLYWYRQAAGRGLQLLFYSVGIGQISSEVPQNLSASRPQDRQFILSSKKLLLSDSGFYLCAWGEGIRKTQYFGPGTRLLVL.

The chain combines TRBV4-2 with TRBJ1-5; D possibly corresponds to TRBD1 (6 bases). CDR3 length: 16 residues. Trimming shortened V by 4 bases and J by 6 bases, and 19 bases separated the two germline ends. Germline V lookup: CDR1 LGHNA, CDR2 YNFKEQ. The CDR3 sequence: CASSLEQGSFTQPQHF. Here the CDR3 DNA reads TGTGCCAGCAGCCTAGAGCAGGGGTCCTTCACTCAGCCCCAGCATTTT.

Comment on this clone: At one boundary the junction diverges from the germline segment, which might be a read error. The rearrangement uses TRBV19 and TRBJ1-5; D is unresolved. The germline V gene encodes CDR1 LNHDA and CDR2 SQIVND (reference sequence). This CDR3 is built from 14 residues. The CDR3: CASSRSGSNQHQHF. CDR3 sequence (DNA): TGTGCCAGTAGTAGGAGCGGTAGCAATCAGCACCAGCATTTT.

V gene TRBV9 combines with J gene TRBJ2-2; a weak D match, TRBD2 (6 bases). The CDR3 has 13 residues. V was shortened by 6 bases and J by 5 bases, with 11 bases between the two germline ends. Germline V gene sequence: CDR1 SGDLS, CDR2 YYNGEE. The CDR3 DNA reads TGTGCCAGCACCGGGGCGGGGACCGGGGAGCTGTTTTTT. Translated, it gives CASTGAGTGELFF.

V gene TRBV6-5 combines with J gene TRBJ2-7, with 7 bases matching TRBD1. Looked up from germline, CDR1 is MNHEY and CDR2 is SVGAGI. The CDR3 runs 13 residues. With V trimmed by 10 bases and J by 7 bases, 13 bases remained unmatched. This chain's CDR3 is CATSLTGLREQYF. DNA of the CDR3: TGTGCCACCTCACTGACAGGGCTGAGGGAGCAGTACTTC.

The chain uses TRBV5-1 and TRBJ1-4; D possibly corresponds to TRBD1 (6 bases). V was cut by 3 bases and J by 0 bases, with 9 bases left in between. The CDR3 has 15 residues. From germline, CDR1 is SGHRS and CDR2 YFSETQ. The CDR3 nucleotides are TGCGCCAGCAGCTCCGAGGGGGCAACTAATGAAAAACTGTTTTTT. Protein: CASSSEGATNEKLFF.

The chain employs TRBV2 and TRBJ2-7, with 8 bases fitting TRBD2. Germline loops: CDR1 SNHLY, CDR2 FYNNEI. V trimming: 3 bases; J trimming: 0 bases; junction bases outside the gene matches: 7. This CDR3 comprises 16 residues. The CDR3 DNA is TGTGCCAGCAGTGAGTCCCTAGCGGGCGCCTCCTACGAGCAGTACTTC. Amino acids: CASSESLAGASYEQYF.

The V and J genes are TRBV5-1 and TRBJ2-5; 11 bases fit TRBD1. This CDR3 is built from 14 residues. Per germline, CDR1 SGHRS and CDR2 YFSETQ. The junction had 2 bases not matched to a gene; V was cut back by 4 bases and J by 3 bases. CDR3 loop: CASSRTGGEETQYF. CDR3 coding DNA: TGCGCCAGCAGCCGGACAGGGGGCGAAGAGACCCAGTACTTC. The full variable domain, its missing parts supplied by reference TRBV5-1 and TRBJ2-5, is KAGVTQTPRYLIKTRGQQVTLSCSPISGHRSVSWYQQTPGQGLQFLFEYFSETQRNKGNFPGRFSGRQFSNSRSEMNVSTLELGDSALYLCASSRTGGEETQYFGPGTRLLVL.

V is TRBV18 and J is TRBJ2-3; D call uncertain. The germline V and J ends were trimmed by 3 bases and 2 bases, with 9 bases remaining between them. Germline lookup yields CDR1 KGHSH and CDR2 LQKENI. The CDR3 spans 14 residues. The CDR3 DNA sequence: TGTGCCAGCTCACCCCTCGGAGACACAGATACGCAGTATTTT. It specifies CASSPLGDTDTQYF.

V is TRBV7-9 and J is TRBJ2-5; D not resolved. V lost 6 bases, J lost 2 bases, and 16 bases lay in between. The CDR3 spans 15 residues. The V gene's germline CDR1 is SEHNR and CDR2 FQNEAQ (reference sequence). The CDR3 spells CASSPHGGSQETQYF. For the CDR3, the DNA is TGTGCCAGCAGTCCCCATGGCGGCAGTCAAGAGACCCAGTACTTC.

V is TRBV7-9 and J is TRBJ1-2; D may be TRBD1 (6 bases). CDR1 and CDR2 (germline): SEHNR, FQNEAQ (reference sequence). Deletions cut 4 bases from V and 6 bases from J, with 18 bases between. The CDR3 is 15 residues long. Here the CDR3 reads CASSSQAGELDGYTF. In DNA, the CDR3 is TGTGCCAGCAGCTCCCAGGCAGGGGAGTTGGATGGCTACACCTTC.